A single sample gave rise to the 9 T cell receptor beta chains below, sequenced in a study of cytomegalovirus exposure and HLA in healthy donors. Data came from immunoSEQ multiplex PCR; TCRdb stores just in-frame clones and leaves some out. The sample lists about 160,000 clones, roughly nine tenths seen once, with 3% in the top ten. Sequencing was performed on PBMCs. These receptors originate from a woman younger than 30 in good health and CMV-seropositive.

The rearrangement joins TRBV7-2 to TRBJ2-7; 10 bases match TRBD2. Looked up from germline, CDR1 is SGHTA and CDR2 is FQGNSA. J lost 2 bases, V lost 0 bases, and 7 bases had no gene match. This CDR3 region has 17 residues. The chain's CDR3 is CASSLALVSGRAYEQYF. The CDR3 coding sequence is TGTGCCAGCAGCTTAGCGCTGGTCAGCGGGAGGGCCTACGAGCAGTACTTC.

V is TRBV28 and J is TRBJ1-3, with 9 bases fitting TRBD1. The CDR3 is 16 residues long. The junction had 10 bases not matched to a gene; V was cut back by 6 bases and J by 4 bases. Germline V lookup: CDR1 MDHEN, CDR2 SYDVKM. The CDR3 bases are TGTGCCAGCAGAACTGGGACAGGGCATTTGGGAAACACCATATATTTT. The encoded protein is CASRTGTGHLGNTIYF.

The CDR3 coding sequence is TGTGCCAGCAGTCAGGCAGGGGTCGTGGGTGAAAAACTGTTTTTT. This sequence encodes CASSQAGVVGEKLFF. V and J are TRBV9 and TRBJ1-4; a weak D match, TRBD1 (6 bases). Germline-derived CDR1 and CDR2 are SGDLS and YYNGEE. The germline V and J ends were trimmed by 5 bases and 7 bases, with 18 bases remaining between them. This CDR3 is built from 15 residues.

This sequence joins TRBV19 and TRBJ2-4; possible D gene TRBD2, 5 bases. V was trimmed by 3 bases and J by 12 bases, leaving 12 bases between them. CDR1 is LNHDA and CDR2 is SQIVND in the germline V gene (reference sequence). The CDR3 sequence is 12 residues long. CDR3 in amino acids: CASSMTGYSQYF. The CDR3 nucleotides are TGTGCCAGTAGTATGACGGGATACTCTCAGTACTTC.

The chain couples TRBV7-9 to TRBJ2-5; 14 positions match TRBD2. With 4 bases clipped from V and 5 bases from J, the junction kept 3 bases outside the gene matches. Germline V CDR1 and CDR2: SEHNR, FQNEAQ (reference sequence). This CDR3 spans 15 amino acids. CDR3: CASSSGTSGGETQYF. The CDR3 bases are TGTGCCAGCAGCTCCGGGACTAGCGGGGGTGAGACCCAGTACTTC.

Details on this clone: Other DNA sequences within the sample encode an identical CDR3. The gene calls are TRBV9 and TRBJ2-5, with TRBD2 matching over 7 bases. In germline, CDR1 is SGDLS, CDR2 YYNGEE. Trimming cost V 0 bases and J 4 bases; bases outside gene matches: 6. There are 15 residues in the CDR3. This CDR3 reads CASSVGSGSGETQYF. As DNA, the CDR3 is TGTGCCAGCAGCGTAGGTAGCGGGTCAGGAGAGACCCAGTACTTC.

The V call is TRBV9, the J call TRBJ1-2; a weak D match, TRBD1 (5 bases). The CDR3 consists of 14 residues. CDR1 SGDLS and CDR2 YYNGEE come from the germline V gene. Trimming shortened V by 4 bases and J by 5 bases, and 15 bases separated the two germline ends. CDR3 bases: TGTGCCAGCAGCCCCCGACAGAATTCTTATGGCTACACCTTC. It codes for CASSPRQNSYGYTF.

The chain has TRBV6-6 and TRBJ2-1; 9 bases agree with TRBD2. The length of the CDR3 is 16 residues. V lost 5 bases and J lost 0; bases outside the gene matches: 5. Germline CDR1 MNHNY, CDR2 SVGAGI (reference sequence). The CDR3 here is CASSGGLANSYNEQFF. CDR3 DNA: TGTGCCAGCAGTGGGGGACTAGCCAACTCCTACAATGAGCAGTTCTTC.

This rearrangement joins TRBV30 to TRBJ1-6; D call uncertain. This CDR3 is built from 11 residues. The V gene lost 5 bases and the J gene lost 7 bases, with 6 bases spanning the gap. Looked up from germline, CDR1 is GTSNPN and CDR2 is SVGIG (reference sequence). The CDR3 region is CAWGPNSPLHF. DNA of the CDR3: TGTGCCTGGGGGCCGAATTCACCCCTCCACTTT.